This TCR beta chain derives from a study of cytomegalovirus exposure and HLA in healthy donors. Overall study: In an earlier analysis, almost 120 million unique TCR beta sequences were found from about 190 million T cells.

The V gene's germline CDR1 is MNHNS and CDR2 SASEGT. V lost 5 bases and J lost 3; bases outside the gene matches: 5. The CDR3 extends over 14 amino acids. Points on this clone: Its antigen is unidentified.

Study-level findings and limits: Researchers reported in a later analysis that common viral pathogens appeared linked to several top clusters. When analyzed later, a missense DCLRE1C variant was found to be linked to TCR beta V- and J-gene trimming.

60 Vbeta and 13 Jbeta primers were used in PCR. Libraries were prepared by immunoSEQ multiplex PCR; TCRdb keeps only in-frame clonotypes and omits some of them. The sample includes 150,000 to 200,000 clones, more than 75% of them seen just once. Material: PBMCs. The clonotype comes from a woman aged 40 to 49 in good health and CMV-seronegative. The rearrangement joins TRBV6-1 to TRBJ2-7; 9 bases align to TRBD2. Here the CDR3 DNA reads TGTGCCAGCAGTAGTAGCGGGAGAGGCTACGAGCAGTACTTC. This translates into CASSSSGRGYEQYF.